Below, 12 T cell receptor beta chains from the same sample are listed, as sequenced in a study of beta chain features in type 1 diabetes. Study-wide results and limits: In every one of the four CD4+ subsets, TCRB CDR3s were moderately but significantly shorter in Type 1 diabetes patients.

Every isolated RNA sample was fully reverse transcribed, so sequencing captured expressed TCRB transcripts. Profiling relied on immunoSEQ multiplex PCR, and the TCRdb table lists in-frame clones only, not all of them. The sample has hundreds of thousands of clones; roughly 8.8% are singletons. Which antigens these TCRs recognize remains unknown. Specimen: central memory CD4+ T cells from blood. Source of these receptors: a man aged 30 to 45 with type 1 diabetes.

This clone was seen only a few times. The rearrangement uses TRBV13 and TRBJ2-5, with 12 bases fitting TRBD1. The CDR3 runs to 17 residues. Germline trimming cut 4 bases from V and 7 bases from J; bases unmatched to any gene: 13. Germline V gene sequence: CDR1 PRHDT, CDR2 FYEKMQ (reference sequence). As DNA, the CDR3 is TGTGCCAGCAGCTCCGGGACAGGGGGCGCGTTCCCCAGGACCCAGTACTTC. Encoded protein: CASSSGTGGAFPRTQYF.

V gene TRBV5-4 combines with J gene TRBJ1-4, with 8 bases that match TRBD1. The germline CDR1 and CDR2 sequences are SGHNT and YYREEE (reference sequence). The CDR3 runs 15 residues. Unmatched junction bases numbered 8, after V lost 4 bases and J lost 6 bases. The CDR3 region is CASSARQGPDEKLFF. As DNA, the CDR3 is TGTGCCAGCAGCGCCCGACAGGGGCCAGATGAAAAACTGTTTTTT.

The sample holds a few counts of this clone. The CDR3 bases are TGTGCCAGCAGTCTTAGCGGCACCACAGATACGCAGTATTTT. It encodes CASSLSGTTDTQYF. The chain joins TRBV2 to TRBJ2-3; TRBD2 is a possible D gene (6 bases). The CDR3 sequence is 14 residues long. CDR1 is SNHLY, CDR2 FYNNEI, per germline. Trimming took off 5 bases at V and 2 bases at J, with 11 bases between the two ends.

The table lists this clone with a few counts. V is TRBV5-4 and J is TRBJ2-5; the D call may be TRBD1 or TRBD2 (5 bases each). The germline V gene has CDR1 SGHNT and CDR2 YYREEE (reference sequence). This CDR3 has 15 amino acids. The V end lost 4 bases, the J end lost 2 bases, and 15 bases lay between the germline ends. The CDR3, as DNA: TGTGCCAGCAGCGACGGTGGGGACGGACAAGAGACCCAGTACTTC. Protein product: CASSDGGDGQETQYF. The whole variable domain, remainder taken from reference TRBV5-4 and TRBJ2-5, is ETGVTQSPTHLIKTRGQQVTLRCSSQSGHNTVSWYQQALGQGPQFIFQYYREEENGRGNFPPRFSGLQFPNYSSELNVNALELDDSALYLCASSDGGDGQETQYFGPGTRLLVL.

The chain combines TRBV7-2 with TRBJ2-1; a weak D match, TRBD2 (5 bases). Trimming shortened V by 1 base and J by 5 bases, and 9 bases separated the two germline ends. CDR1 and CDR2 (germline): SGHTA, FQGNSA. This CDR3 contains 14 residues. CDR3 sequence: CASSLGTLDNEQFF. In DNA form, the CDR3 reads TGTGCCAGCAGCTTAGGGACTCTCGACAATGAGCAGTTCTTC.

The chain recombines TRBV20-1 with TRBJ2-6; no firm D call. The CDR3 runs to 11 residues. CDR1 and CDR2 from the germline V gene are DFQATT and SNEGSKA (reference sequence). V lost 7 bases and J lost 5, with 6 bases in between. The CDR3 loop reads CSVGWANVLTF. CDR3 nucleotide sequence: TGCAGTGTGGGGTGGGCCAACGTCCTGACTTTC.

This clone was seen a few times. The V gene is TRBV7-6, the J gene TRBJ2-5; D is unclear. V was trimmed by 0 bases and J by 4 bases, leaving 9 bases between them. Germline V gene sequence: CDR1 SGHVS, CDR2 FNYEAQ. CDR3 length equals 14 residues. The CDR3 is CASSLATLRETQYF. The CDR3 DNA reads TGTGCCAGCAGCTTAGCGACCTTGCGAGAGACCCAGTACTTC.

This clone came up many times. This chain links TRBV7-9 with TRBJ2-1, with a tentative D call TRBD1 (7 bases). The germline V and J ends were trimmed by 5 bases and 12 bases, with 17 bases remaining between them. Germline assignment: CDR1 SEHNR and CDR2 FQNEAQ (reference sequence). The CDR3 is 13 amino acids. CDR3 nucleotide sequence: TGTGCCAGCAGCCCTCAGTCAGGGGGAGGGCAGTTCTTC. It specifies CASSPQSGGGQFF.

This clone was detected a few times. The chain is built from TRBV18 and TRBJ2-1, with 10 bases matching TRBD1. V was clipped by 6 bases and J by 7 bases; unmatched bases: 12. Germline CDR1 reads KGHSH; CDR2 reads LQKENI. The CDR3 has 16 amino acids. The CDR3 sequence is CASSPTEGQGRNEQFF. CDR3 nucleotides: TGTGCCAGCTCGCCCACGGAGGGACAGGGGAGAAATGAGCAGTTCTTC. Based on the CDR3 plus reference TRBV18 and TRBJ2-1, the full variable domain is NAGVMQNPRHLVRRRGQEARLRCSPMKGHSHVYWYRQLPEEGLKFMVYLQKENIIDESGMPKERFSAEFPKEGPSILRIQQVVRGDSAAYFCASSPTEGQGRNEQFFGPGTRLTVL.

This clone was seen a handful of times. This chain uses TRBV7-9 with TRBJ1-1; 8 nucleotides line up with TRBD1. V was pared by 5 bases and J by 6 bases, with 11 bases of the junction left unmatched. CDR3 length: 15 amino acids. Germline loops: CDR1 SEHNR, CDR2 FQNEAQ (reference sequence). CDR3 sequence (DNA): TGTGCCAGCAGCGCTACGGAACAGGGGGTCCCTGAAGCTTTCTTT. Protein product: CASSATEQGVPEAFF.

This clone came up a few times. The chain links TRBV16 to TRBJ2-3; D is unresolved. CDR1 is KGHSY, CDR2 FQNENV, per germline. Trimming cost V 0 bases and J 11 bases, with 15 bases left between them. The CDR3 covers 14 residues. The CDR3 loop reads CASSQSSQVEEQYF. The CDR3 DNA sequence: TGTGCCAGCAGCCAATCTAGCCAAGTGGAAGAGCAGTATTTT.

This clone came up a few times. The gene calls are TRBV7-2 and TRBJ2-2; weak D call: TRBD2 (6 bases). Germline V gene lookup returns CDR1 SGHTA and CDR2 FQGNSA. The CDR3 totals 15 residues. Trimming left V 5 bases short and J 5 bases short, with 15 bases between. CDR3 sequence reads: CASSPGPGRTGELFF. CDR3 coding DNA: TGTGCCAGCAGCCCCGGCCCAGGGAGGACCGGGGAGCTGTTTTTT.